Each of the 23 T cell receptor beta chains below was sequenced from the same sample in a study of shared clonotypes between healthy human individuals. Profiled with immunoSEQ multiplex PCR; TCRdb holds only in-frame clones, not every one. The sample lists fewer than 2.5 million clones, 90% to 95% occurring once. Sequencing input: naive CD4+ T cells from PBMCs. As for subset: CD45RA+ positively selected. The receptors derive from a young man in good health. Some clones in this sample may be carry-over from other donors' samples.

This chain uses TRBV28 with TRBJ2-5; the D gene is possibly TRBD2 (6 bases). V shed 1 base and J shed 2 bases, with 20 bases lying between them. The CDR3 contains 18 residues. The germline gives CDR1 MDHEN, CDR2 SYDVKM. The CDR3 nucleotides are TGTGCCAGCAGTTTATCCGCGTTCGGCGGGAAGGGACAAGAGACCCAGTACTTC. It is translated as CASSLSAFGGKGQETQYF.

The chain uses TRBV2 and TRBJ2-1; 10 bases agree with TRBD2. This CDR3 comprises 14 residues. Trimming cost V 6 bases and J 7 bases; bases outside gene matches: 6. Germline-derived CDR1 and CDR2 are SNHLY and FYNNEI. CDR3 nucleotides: TGTGCCAGCAGGCAGCGGGAGGGAGCAAATGAGCAGTTCTTC. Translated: CASRQREGANEQFF. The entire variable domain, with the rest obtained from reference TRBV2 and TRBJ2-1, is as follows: EPEVTQTPSHQVTQMGQEVILRCVPISNHLYFYWYRQILGQKVEFLVSFYNNEISEKSEIFDDQFSVERPDGSNFTLKIRSTKLEDSAMYFCASRQREGANEQFFGPGTRLTVL.

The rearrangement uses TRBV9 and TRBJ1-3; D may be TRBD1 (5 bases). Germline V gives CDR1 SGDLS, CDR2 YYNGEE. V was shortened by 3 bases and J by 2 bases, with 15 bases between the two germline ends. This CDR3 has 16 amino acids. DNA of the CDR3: TGTGCCAGCAGCGAGTCAGGGTGGGGTGCTGGAAACACCATATATTTT. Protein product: CASSESGWGAGNTIYF.

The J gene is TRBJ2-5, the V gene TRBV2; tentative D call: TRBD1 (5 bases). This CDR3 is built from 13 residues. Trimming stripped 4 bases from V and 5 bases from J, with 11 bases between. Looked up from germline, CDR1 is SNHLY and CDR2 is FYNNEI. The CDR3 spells CASSVWGRETQYF. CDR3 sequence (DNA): TGTGCCAGCAGTGTTTGGGGCCGGGAGACCCAGTACTTC.

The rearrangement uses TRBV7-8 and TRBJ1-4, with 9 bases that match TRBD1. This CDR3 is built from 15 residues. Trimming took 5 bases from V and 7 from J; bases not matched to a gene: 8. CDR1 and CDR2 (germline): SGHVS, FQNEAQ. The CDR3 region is CASSGTGTGFEKLFF. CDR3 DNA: TGTGCCAGCAGCGGGACCGGGACAGGGTTTGAAAAACTGTTTTTT.

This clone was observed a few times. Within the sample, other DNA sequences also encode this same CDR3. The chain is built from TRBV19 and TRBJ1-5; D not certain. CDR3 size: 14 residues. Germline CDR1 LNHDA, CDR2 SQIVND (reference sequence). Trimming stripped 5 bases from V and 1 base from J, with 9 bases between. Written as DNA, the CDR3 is TGTGCCAGTAGTTTGGGGAGGAGCAATCAGCCCCAGCATTTT. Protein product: CASSLGRSNQPQHF.

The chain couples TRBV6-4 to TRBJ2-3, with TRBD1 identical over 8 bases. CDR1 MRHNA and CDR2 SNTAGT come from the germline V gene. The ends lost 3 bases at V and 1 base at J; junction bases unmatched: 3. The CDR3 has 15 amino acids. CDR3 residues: CASSDTGQGTDTQYF. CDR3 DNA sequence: TGTGCCAGCAGTGATACGGGACAGGGCACAGATACGCAGTATTTT.

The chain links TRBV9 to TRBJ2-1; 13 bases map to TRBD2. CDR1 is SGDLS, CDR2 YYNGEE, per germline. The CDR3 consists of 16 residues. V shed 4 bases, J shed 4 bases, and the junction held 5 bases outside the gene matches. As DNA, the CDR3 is TGTGCCAGCAGCCCCCAGGGACTAGCGGGGTACAATGAGCAGTTCTTC. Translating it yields CASSPQGLAGYNEQFF.

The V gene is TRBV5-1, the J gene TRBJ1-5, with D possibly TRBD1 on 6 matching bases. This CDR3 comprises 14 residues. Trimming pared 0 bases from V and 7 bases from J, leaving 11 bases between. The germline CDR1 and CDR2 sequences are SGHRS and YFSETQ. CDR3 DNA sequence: TGCGCCAGCAGCTTGGAAGGGGGAAAGCAGCCCCAGCATTTT. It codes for CASSLEGGKQPQHF.

CDR3: CASSPRGDFNNEQFF. The CDR3 DNA is TGTGCCAGCAGCCCGAGAGGGGACTTTAACAATGAGCAGTTCTTC. V usage is TRBV7-3 and J usage is TRBJ2-1, with D maybe TRBD2 (6 bases). Trimming shortened V by 5 bases and J by 5 bases, and 16 bases separated the two germline ends. Germline CDR1 is SGHTA and CDR2 is FQGTGA. The CDR3 is made up of 15 amino acids.

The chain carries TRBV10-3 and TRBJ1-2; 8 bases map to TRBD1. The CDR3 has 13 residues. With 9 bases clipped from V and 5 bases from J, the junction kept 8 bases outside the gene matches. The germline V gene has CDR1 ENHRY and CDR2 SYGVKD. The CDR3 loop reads CAIATGAVYGYTF. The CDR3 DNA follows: TGTGCCATAGCGACAGGGGCAGTTTATGGCTACACCTTC.

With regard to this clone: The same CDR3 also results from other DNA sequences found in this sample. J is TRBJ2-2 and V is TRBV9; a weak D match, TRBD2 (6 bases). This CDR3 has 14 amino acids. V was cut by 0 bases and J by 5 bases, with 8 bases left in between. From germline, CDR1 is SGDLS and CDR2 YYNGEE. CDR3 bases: TGTGCCAGCAGCGTAGCTGGGGGGACCGGGGAGCTGTTTTTT. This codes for CASSVAGGTGELFF.

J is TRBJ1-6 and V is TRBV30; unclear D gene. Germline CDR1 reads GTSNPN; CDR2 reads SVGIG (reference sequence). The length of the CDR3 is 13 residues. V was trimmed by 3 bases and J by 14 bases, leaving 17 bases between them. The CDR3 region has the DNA TGTGCCTGGAGCCCTAGAGGTGGGGTGGCCCTCCACTTT. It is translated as CAWSPRGGVALHF. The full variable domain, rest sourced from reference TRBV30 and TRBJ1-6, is SQTIHQWPATLVQPVGSPLSLECTVEGTSNPNLYWYRQAAGRGLQLLFYSVGIGQISSEVPQNLSASRPQDRQFILSSKKLLLSDSGFYLCAWSPRGGVALHFGNGTRLTVT.

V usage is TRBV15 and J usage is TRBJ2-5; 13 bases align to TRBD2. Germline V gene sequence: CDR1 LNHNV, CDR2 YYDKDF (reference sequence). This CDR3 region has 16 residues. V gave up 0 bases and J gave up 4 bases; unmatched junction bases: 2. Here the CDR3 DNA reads TGTGCCACCAGCAGAGAGGGACTAGCGGGATCAGAGACCCAGTACTTC. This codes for CATSREGLAGSETQYF.

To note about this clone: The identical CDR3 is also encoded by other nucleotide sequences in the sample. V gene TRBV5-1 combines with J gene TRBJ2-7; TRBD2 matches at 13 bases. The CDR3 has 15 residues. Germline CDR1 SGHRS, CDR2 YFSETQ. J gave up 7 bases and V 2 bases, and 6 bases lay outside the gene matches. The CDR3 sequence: CASSFGLAGVGEQYF. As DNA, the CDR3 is TGCGCCAGCAGCTTCGGACTAGCGGGAGTTGGGGAGCAGTACTTC.

The CDR3 region has the DNA TGCAGCGTTGAGGTAGCGGGAGGGCCGGGCACCGGGGAGCTGTTTTTT. Translation: CSVEVAGGPGTGELFF. The gene calls are TRBV29-1 and TRBJ2-2; 11 bases are shared with TRBD2. V trimming: 3 bases; J trimming: 4 bases; junction bases outside the gene matches: 7. The CDR3 runs to 16 residues. Germline lookup yields CDR1 SQVTM and CDR2 ANQGSEA.

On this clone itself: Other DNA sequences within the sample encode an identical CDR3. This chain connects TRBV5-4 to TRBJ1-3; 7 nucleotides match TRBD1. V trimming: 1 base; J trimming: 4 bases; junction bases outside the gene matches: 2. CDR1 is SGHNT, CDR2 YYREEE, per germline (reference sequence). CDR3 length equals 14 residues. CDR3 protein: CASSLQGGGNTIYF. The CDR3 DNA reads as TGTGCCAGCAGCTTGCAGGGGGGCGGAAACACCATATATTTT. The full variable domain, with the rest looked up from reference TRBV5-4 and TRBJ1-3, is ETGVTQSPTHLIKTRGQQVTLRCSSQSGHNTVSWYQQALGQGPQFIFQYYREEENGRGNFPPRFSGLQFPNYSSELNVNALELDDSALYLCASSLQGGGNTIYFGEGSWLTVV.

CDR3 region: CASSPGGRTNYGYTF. CDR3 coding DNA: TGTGCCAGTAGTCCTGGAGGGAGAACGAACTATGGCTACACCTTC. The chain uses TRBV19 and TRBJ1-2; D uncertain. The CDR3 loop spans 15 amino acids. V shed 5 bases and J shed 2 bases, with 15 bases lying between them. Germline-derived CDR1 and CDR2 are LNHDA and SQIVND (reference sequence).

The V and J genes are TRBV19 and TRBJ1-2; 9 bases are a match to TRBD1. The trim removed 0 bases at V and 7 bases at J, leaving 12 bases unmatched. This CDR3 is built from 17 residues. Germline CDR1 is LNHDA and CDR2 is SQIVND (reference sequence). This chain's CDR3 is CASSIDLLTGGLAGYTF. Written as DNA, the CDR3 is TGTGCCAGTAGTATAGATCTGTTGACAGGGGGTCTGGCTGGCTACACCTTC.

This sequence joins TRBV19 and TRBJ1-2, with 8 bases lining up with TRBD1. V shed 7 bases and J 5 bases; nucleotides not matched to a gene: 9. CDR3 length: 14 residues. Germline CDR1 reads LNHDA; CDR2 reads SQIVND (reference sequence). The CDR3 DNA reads TGTGCCAGTACCGAGACAGGGGCAGGGTATGGCTACACCTTC. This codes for CASTETGAGYGYTF.

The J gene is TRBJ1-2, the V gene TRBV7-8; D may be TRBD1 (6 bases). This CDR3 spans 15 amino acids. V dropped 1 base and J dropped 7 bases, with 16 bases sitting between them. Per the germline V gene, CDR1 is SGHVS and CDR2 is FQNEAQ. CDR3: CASSLDPQGRGGYTF. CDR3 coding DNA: TGTGCCAGCAGCTTAGATCCCCAGGGGAGAGGTGGCTACACCTTC.

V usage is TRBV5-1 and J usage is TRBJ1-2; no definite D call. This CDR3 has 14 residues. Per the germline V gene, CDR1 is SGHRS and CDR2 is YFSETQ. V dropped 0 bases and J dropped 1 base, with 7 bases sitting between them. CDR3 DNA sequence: TGCGCCAGCAGCTTGGCCCCGGATAACTATGGCTACACCTTC. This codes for CASSLAPDNYGYTF.

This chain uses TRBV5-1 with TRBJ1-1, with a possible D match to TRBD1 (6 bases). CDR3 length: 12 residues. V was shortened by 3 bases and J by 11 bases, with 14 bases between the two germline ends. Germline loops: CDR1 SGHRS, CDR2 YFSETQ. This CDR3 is CASSSRGGTAFF. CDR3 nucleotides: TGCGCCAGCAGCTCCCGGGGGGGCACGGCTTTCTTT.